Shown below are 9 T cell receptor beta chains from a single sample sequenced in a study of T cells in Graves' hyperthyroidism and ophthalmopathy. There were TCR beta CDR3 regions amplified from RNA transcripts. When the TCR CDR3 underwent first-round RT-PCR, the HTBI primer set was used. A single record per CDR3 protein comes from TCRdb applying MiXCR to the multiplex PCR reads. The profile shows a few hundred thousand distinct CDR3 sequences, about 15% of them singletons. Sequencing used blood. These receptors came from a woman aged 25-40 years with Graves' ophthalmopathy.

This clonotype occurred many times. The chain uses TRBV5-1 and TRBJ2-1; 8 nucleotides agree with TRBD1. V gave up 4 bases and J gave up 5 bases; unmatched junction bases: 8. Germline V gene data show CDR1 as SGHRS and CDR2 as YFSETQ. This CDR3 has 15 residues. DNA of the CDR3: TGCGCCAGCAGCAGTCGACAGGGGCCCAACAATGAGCAGTTCTTC. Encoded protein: CASSSRQGPNNEQFF.

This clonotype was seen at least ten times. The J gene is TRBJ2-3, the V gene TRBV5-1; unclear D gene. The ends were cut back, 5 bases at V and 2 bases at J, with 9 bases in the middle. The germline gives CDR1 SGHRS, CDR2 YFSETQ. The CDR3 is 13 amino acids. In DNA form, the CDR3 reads TGCGCCAGCAGGCTATTAGCCACAGATACGCAGTATTTT. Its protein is CASRLLATDTQYF.

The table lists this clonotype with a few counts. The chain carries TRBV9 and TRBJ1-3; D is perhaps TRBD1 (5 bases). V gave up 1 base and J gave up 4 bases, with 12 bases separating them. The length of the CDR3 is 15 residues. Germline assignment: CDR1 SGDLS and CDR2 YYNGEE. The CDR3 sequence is CASSVSIGQGNTIYF. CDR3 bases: TGTGCCAGCAGCGTATCTATCGGACAAGGAAACACCATATATTTT.

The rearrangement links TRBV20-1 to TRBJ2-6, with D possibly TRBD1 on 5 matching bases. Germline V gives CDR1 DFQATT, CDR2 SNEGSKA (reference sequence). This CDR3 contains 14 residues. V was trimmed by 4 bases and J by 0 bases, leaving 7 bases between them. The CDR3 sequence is CSATDSSGANVLTF. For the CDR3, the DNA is TGCAGTGCTACCGACAGCTCTGGGGCCAACGTCCTGACTTTC.

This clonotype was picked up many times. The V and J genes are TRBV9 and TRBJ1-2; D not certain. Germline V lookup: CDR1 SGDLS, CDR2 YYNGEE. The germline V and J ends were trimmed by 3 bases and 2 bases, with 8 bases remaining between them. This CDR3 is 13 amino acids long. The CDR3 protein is CASSEQSNYGYTF. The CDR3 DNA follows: TGTGCCAGCAGCGAACAGTCCAACTATGGCTACACCTTC. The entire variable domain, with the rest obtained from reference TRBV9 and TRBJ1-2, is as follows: DSGVTQTPKHLITATGQRVTLRCSPRSGDLSVYWYQQSLDQGLQFLIQYYNGEERAKGNILERFSAQQFPDLHSELNLSSLELGDSALYFCASSEQSNYGYTFGSGTRLTVV.

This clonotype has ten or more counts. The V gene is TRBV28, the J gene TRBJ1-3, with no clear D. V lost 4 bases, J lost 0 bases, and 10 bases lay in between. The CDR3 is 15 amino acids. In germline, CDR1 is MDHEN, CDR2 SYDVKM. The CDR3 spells CASSSGRGSGNTIYF. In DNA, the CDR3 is TGTGCCAGCAGTTCAGGTCGCGGCTCTGGAAACACCATATATTTT.

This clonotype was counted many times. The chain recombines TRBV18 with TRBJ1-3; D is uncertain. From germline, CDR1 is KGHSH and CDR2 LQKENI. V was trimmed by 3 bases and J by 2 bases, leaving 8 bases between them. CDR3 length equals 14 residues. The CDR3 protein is CASSPFPAGNTIYF. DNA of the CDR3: TGTGCCAGCTCACCCTTTCCCGCTGGAAACACCATATATTTT.

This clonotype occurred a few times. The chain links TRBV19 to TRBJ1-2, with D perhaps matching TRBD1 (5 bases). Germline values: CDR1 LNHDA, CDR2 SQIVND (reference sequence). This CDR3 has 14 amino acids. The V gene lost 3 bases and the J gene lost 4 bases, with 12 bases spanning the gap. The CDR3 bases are TGTGCCAGTAGTATTACAGGATCTGGCTATGGCTACACCTTC. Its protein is CASSITGSGYGYTF.

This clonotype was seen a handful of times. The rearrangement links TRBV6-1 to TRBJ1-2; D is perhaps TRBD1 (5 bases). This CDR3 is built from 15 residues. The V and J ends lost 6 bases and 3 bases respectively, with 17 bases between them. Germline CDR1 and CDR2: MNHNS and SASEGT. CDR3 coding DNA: TGTGCCAGCAGCTACGGGGGGACGACCCACTATGGCTACACCTTC. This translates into CASSYGGTTHYGYTF.